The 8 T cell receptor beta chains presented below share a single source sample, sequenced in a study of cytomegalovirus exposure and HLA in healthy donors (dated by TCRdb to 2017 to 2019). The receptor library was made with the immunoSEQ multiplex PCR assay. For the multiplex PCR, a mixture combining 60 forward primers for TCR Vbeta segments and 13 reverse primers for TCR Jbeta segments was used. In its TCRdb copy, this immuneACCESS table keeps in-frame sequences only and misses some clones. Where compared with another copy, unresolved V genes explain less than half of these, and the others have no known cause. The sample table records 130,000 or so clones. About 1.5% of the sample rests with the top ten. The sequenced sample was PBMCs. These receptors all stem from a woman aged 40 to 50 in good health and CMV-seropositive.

CDR3 coding DNA: TGTGCCAGCAGTGGGAGCGGGAAGAACACCGGGGAGCTGTTTTTT. This gives the protein CASSGSGKNTGELFF. V usage is TRBV2 and J usage is TRBJ2-2; 7 bases agree with TRBD2. CDR1 is SNHLY and CDR2 is FYNNEI in the germline V gene. CDR3 size: 15 residues. V trimming: 4 bases; J trimming: 1 base; junction bases outside the gene matches: 3.

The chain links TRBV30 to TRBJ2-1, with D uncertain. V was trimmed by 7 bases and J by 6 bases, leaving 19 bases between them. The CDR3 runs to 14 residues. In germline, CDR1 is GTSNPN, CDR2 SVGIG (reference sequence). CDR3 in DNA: TGTGCCTTGGGTGGTGACTTAGCCTCCAATGAGCAGTTCTTC. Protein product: CALGGDLASNEQFF.

The CDR3 loop reads CAWDPIGGVTEKLFF. In nucleotides, the CDR3 is TGTGCCTGGGACCCCATTGGGGGGGTAACTGAAAAACTGTTTTTT. This chain connects TRBV30 to TRBJ1-4, with D possibly TRBD1 on 5 matching bases. V lost 5 bases and J lost 7, with 20 bases in between. CDR3 length: 15 amino acids. Germline-derived CDR1 and CDR2 are GTSNPN and SVGIG (reference sequence).

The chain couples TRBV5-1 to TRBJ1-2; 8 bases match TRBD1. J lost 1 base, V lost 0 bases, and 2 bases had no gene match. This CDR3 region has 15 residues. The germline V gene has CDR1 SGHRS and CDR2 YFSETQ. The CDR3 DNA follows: TGCGCCAGCAGCTTGGAAGGACAGGGTAACTATGGCTACACCTTC. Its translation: CASSLEGQGNYGYTF.

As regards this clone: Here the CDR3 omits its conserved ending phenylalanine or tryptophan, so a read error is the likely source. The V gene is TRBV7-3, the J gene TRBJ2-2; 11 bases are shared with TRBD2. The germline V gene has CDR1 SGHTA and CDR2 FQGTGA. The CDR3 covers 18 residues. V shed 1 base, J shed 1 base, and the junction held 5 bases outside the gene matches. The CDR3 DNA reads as TGTGCCAGCAGCTTAATGGGACTAGCGGTTATGAACACCGGGGAGCTGTTTTCT. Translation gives CASSLMGLAVMNTGELFS.

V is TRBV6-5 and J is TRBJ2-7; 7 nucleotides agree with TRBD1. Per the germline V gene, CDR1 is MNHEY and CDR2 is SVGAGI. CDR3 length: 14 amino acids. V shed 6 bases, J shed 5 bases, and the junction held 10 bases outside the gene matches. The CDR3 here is CASSLGTVWDEQYF. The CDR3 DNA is TGTGCCAGCAGCTTAGGGACAGTTTGGGACGAGCAGTACTTC.

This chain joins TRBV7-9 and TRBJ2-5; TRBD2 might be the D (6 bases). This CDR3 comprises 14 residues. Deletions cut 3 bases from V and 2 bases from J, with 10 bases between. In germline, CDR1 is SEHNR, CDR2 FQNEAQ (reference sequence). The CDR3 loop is CASSLSSAQETQYF. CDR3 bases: TGTGCCAGCAGCTTGTCTAGCGCACAAGAGACCCAGTACTTC.

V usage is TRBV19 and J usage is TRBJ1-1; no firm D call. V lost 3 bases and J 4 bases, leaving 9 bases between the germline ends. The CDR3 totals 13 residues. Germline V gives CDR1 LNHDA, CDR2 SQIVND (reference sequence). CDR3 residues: CASSISPSTEAFF. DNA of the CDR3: TGTGCCAGTAGTATTTCCCCCAGCACTGAAGCTTTCTTT.